This T cell receptor beta chain was identified in a study of blood T cell repertoires in COVID-19. Study details: PBMCs, B-cell-depleted T cells, or T cells provided the cDNA or gDNA that made up the material.

As originally analysed: Quantification of nucleated cells was approximated via reference gene primer amplification. Produced via immunoSEQ multiplex PCR; TCRdb's table is partial and in-frame only. Clonal size and the V and J genes are those of that table, whereas D and trimming came from the DNA. The repertoire holds around 300,000 clones, with roughly 85% as singletons. Deletions cut 8 bases from V and 0 bases from J, with 10 bases between. This CDR3 contains 13 residues. CDR1 is MNHEY and CDR2 is SMNVEV in the germline V gene (reference sequence). The chain combines TRBV27 with TRBJ1-1; D gene uncertain. The sequencing sample was made of peripheral blood. This sequence originates from a human donor in a cohort sampled during active COVID-19. CDR3 bases: TGTGCCAGCCGGCTAGGCCTGAACACTGAAGCTTTCTTT. Translation: CASRLGLNTEAFF.